The present T cell receptor beta chain was sequenced within a study of blood T cell repertoires in COVID-19. TCRdb's table, derived via immunoSEQ multiplex PCR, lists solely in-frame clones and lacks some. The sample lists more than 300,000 clones, about 91% occurring once. This clone has only one observation. The CDR3 is 13 amino acids. The germline V gene has CDR1 SNHLY and CDR2 FYNNEI. V was clipped by 5 bases and J by 8 bases, with 12 bases between them. The chain links TRBV2 to TRBJ1-4, with D possibly matching TRBD1 (6 bases). Sequencing was carried out using peripheral blood. The sequence was obtained from a woman aged 25 to 39 with COVID-19, enrolled during active disease. The CDR3 bases are TGTGCCAGCAGTTTCGGGACACCCGAAAAACTGTTTTTT. Amino acid sequence: CASSFGTPEKLFF.